This is a list of T cell receptor beta chains from one sample in a study of CD8 T cells in Susac syndrome. TCRdb used MiXCR to reprocess the immunoSEQ multiplex PCR reads, holding one entry per CDR3 protein. The table has about 120,000 distinct CDR3 sequences, less than 95% seen once. Sequencing was done on a sample of CD4+ T cells from PBMCs. These receptors came from a human donor in good health. Each CDR3 is given with its conserved first and last residue. The order of the fields is clone size, J gene, D gene, V gene, CDR3 protein, CDR3 DNA. D genes are given only for firm matches. Not every row has a clone size; where given, it reads once, few, many or a size class.

clone_size: .; j_call: TRBJ2-3; d_call: TRBD2; v_call: TRBV20-1; cdr3_aa: CSARDPGGRTDTQYF; cdr3_nt: TGCAGTGCTAGAGATCCGGGGGGGAGAACAGATACGCAGTATTTT
clone_size: once; j_call: TRBJ2-7; d_call: .; v_call: TRBV6-5; cdr3_aa: CASRGAEVSYEQYF; cdr3_nt: TGTGCCAGCAGGGGAGCGGAGGTCTCCTACGAGCAGTACTTC
clone_size: .; j_call: TRBJ2-3; d_call: .; v_call: TRBV28; cdr3_aa: CASSLMFRQGGTDTQYF; cdr3_nt: TGTGCCAGCAGTTTAATGTTCAGGCAGGGTGGCACAGATACGCAGTATTTT
clone_size: .; j_call: TRBJ1-5; d_call: .; v_call: TRBV24-1; cdr3_aa: CATSQERGNQPQHF; cdr3_nt: TGTGCCACCAGCCAGGAACGGGGCAATCAGCCCCAGCATTTT
clone_size: .; j_call: TRBJ2-3; d_call: TRBD1; v_call: TRBV20-1; cdr3_aa: CSASSRQGADTQYF; cdr3_nt: TGCAGTGCTAGTTCGAGACAGGGGGCAGATACGCAGTATTTT
clone_size: .; j_call: TRBJ1-1; d_call: .; v_call: TRBV7-8; cdr3_aa: CASAVLMNTEAFF; cdr3_nt: TGTGCCAGCGCGGTTCTCATGAACACTGAAGCTTTCTTT
clone_size: few; j_call: TRBJ2-2; d_call: .; v_call: TRBV11-2; cdr3_aa: CASSTSSWDSNTGELFF; cdr3_nt: TGTGCCAGCAGCACCAGTTCTTGGGATTCGAACACCGGGGAGCTGTTTTTT
clone_size: .; j_call: TRBJ1-2; d_call: TRBD1; v_call: TRBV5-1; cdr3_aa: CASSSDRGTEGYTF; cdr3_nt: TGCGCCAGCAGCTCGGACAGGGGAACGGAGGGCTACACCTTC
clone_size: .; j_call: TRBJ2-1; d_call: .; v_call: TRBV5-1; cdr3_aa: CASRGQGLFNEQFF; cdr3_nt: TGCGCCAGCAGAGGACAGGGACTATTCAATGAGCAGTTCTTC
clone_size: .; j_call: TRBJ2-3; d_call: TRBD2; v_call: TRBV12-3/TRBV12-4; cdr3_aa: CASSLAVTSGTDTQYF; cdr3_nt: TGTGCCAGCAGTTTAGCGGTGACTAGCGGAACAGATACGCAGTATTTT
clone_size: .; j_call: TRBJ2-2; d_call: TRBD1; v_call: TRBV5-1; cdr3_aa: CASRAGTENTGELFF; cdr3_nt: TGCGCCAGCAGGGCTGGGACAGAGAACACCGGGGAGCTGTTTTTT
clone_size: once; j_call: TRBJ2-5; d_call: TRBD1; v_call: TRBV6-5; cdr3_aa: CATRSGQQETQYF; cdr3_nt: TGTGCCACCCGTTCGGGACAGCAAGAGACCCAGTACTTC
clone_size: .; j_call: TRBJ2-1; d_call: TRBD2; v_call: TRBV9; cdr3_aa: CASSVGTSIYNEQFF; cdr3_nt: TGTGCCAGCAGCGTCGGGACTAGCATATACAATGAGCAGTTCTTC
clone_size: .; j_call: TRBJ2-1; d_call: TRBD2; v_call: TRBV5-1; cdr3_aa: CASSLRTSGNNEQFF; cdr3_nt: TGCGCCAGCAGCTTGCGGACTAGCGGAAACAATGAGCAGTTCTTC
clone_size: .; j_call: TRBJ1-1; d_call: .; v_call: TRBV12-5; cdr3_aa: CASGLVPGGGTEAFF; cdr3_nt: TGTGCTAGTGGTTTGGTACCTGGCGGTGGCACTGAAGCTTTCTTT
clone_size: .; j_call: TRBJ1-5; d_call: .; v_call: TRBV10-3; cdr3_aa: CAISESKTDSNQPQHF; cdr3_nt: TGTGCCATCAGTGAGTCGAAAACGGATAGCAATCAGCCCCAGCATTTT
clone_size: .; j_call: TRBJ2-7; d_call: TRBD2; v_call: TRBV7-9; cdr3_aa: CASSSGLAGVVAYEQYF; cdr3_nt: TGTGCCAGCAGCTCGGGACTAGCGGGAGTAGTGGCCTACGAGCAGTACTTC
clone_size: .; j_call: TRBJ2-5; d_call: TRBD2; v_call: TRBV2; cdr3_aa: CASKGGSQETQYF; cdr3_nt: TGTGCCAGTAAGGGAGGGAGCCAAGAGACCCAGTACTTC
clone_size: .; j_call: TRBJ1-6; d_call: .; v_call: TRBV5-1; cdr3_aa: CASSVTLGESPLHF; cdr3_nt: TGCGCCAGCAGCGTAACTCTAGGGGAATCACCCCTCCACTTT
clone_size: .; j_call: TRBJ1-2; d_call: .; v_call: TRBV11-2; cdr3_aa: CASSFRTDYGYTF; cdr3_nt: TGTGCCAGCAGTTTCCGGACAGACTATGGCTACACCTTC
clone_size: .; j_call: TRBJ1-4; d_call: .; v_call: TRBV25-1; cdr3_aa: CASSESGGNEKLFF; cdr3_nt: TGTGCCAGCAGTGAATCCGGGGGGAATGAAAAACTGTTTTTT
clone_size: .; j_call: TRBJ2-1; d_call: .; v_call: TRBV30; cdr3_aa: CAWTRGRSYNEQFF; cdr3_nt: TGTGCCTGGACCAGGGGCAGGTCCTACAATGAGCAGTTCTTC
clone_size: .; j_call: TRBJ2-5; d_call: .; v_call: TRBV7-3; cdr3_aa: CASSQGGYKETQYF; cdr3_nt: TGTGCCAGCAGTCAGGGGGGGTACAAAGAGACCCAGTACTTC
clone_size: .; j_call: TRBJ2-7; d_call: TRBD2; v_call: TRBV6-2/TRBV6-3; cdr3_aa: CATGLAGNSYEQYF; cdr3_nt: TGTGCCACCGGACTAGCGGGTAACTCCTACGAGCAGTACTTC
clone_size: .; j_call: TRBJ2-7; d_call: .; v_call: TRBV7-2; cdr3_aa: CASSLGQVAEQYF; cdr3_nt: TGTGCCAGCAGCTTAGGCCAGGTCGCCGAGCAGTACTTC
clone_size: .; j_call: TRBJ1-5; d_call: .; v_call: TRBV19; cdr3_aa: CASSIGMAGDNQPQHF; cdr3_nt: TGTGCCAGTAGTATAGGAATGGCAGGGGACAATCAGCCCCAGCATTTT
clone_size: .; j_call: TRBJ1-6; d_call: TRBD1; v_call: TRBV25-1; cdr3_aa: CASKTGISYNSPLHF; cdr3_nt: TGTGCCAGCAAGACAGGGATCTCCTATAATTCACCCCTCCACTTT
clone_size: .; j_call: TRBJ1-1; d_call: TRBD1; v_call: TRBV2; cdr3_aa: CASSSRTGPTEAFF; cdr3_nt: TGTGCCAGCAGTAGTCGGACAGGGCCCACTGAAGCTTTCTTT
clone_size: .; j_call: TRBJ2-7; d_call: .; v_call: TRBV13; cdr3_aa: CASSLGVEQYF; cdr3_nt: TGTGCCAGCAGCTTAGGGGTCGAGCAGTACTTC